This T cell receptor (beta chain) was sequenced for a study of T cell changes during pregnancy in multiple sclerosis. Sequencing used immunoSEQ multiplex PCR; TCRdb keeps in-frame clones, though not all of them. The sample has about 39,000 clones, 70% to 90% seen once. CDR3 size: 14 residues. V lost 0 bases, J lost 6 bases, and 5 bases stayed unmatched. The germline V gene has CDR1 SGHNT and CDR2 YYREEE (reference sequence). Sequences were derived from CD8+ T cells from peripheral blood mononuclear cells, sampled in the first trimester of pregnancy. The J gene is TRBJ1-2, the V gene TRBV5-4, with 7 nucleotides matching TRBD1. This TCR came from a female donor with multiple sclerosis, enrolled in a pregnancy study. DNA for the CDR3: TGTGCCAGCAGCTTGGTTGGAGGGGGCGATGGCTACACCTTC. Translation: CASSLVGGGDGYTF.